These 26 T cell receptor beta chains originate from one sample sequenced in a study of shared clonotypes between healthy human individuals. CD45RO-negative, CCR7-positively selected cells formed the naive CD8 fraction, excluding terminally differentiated effector memory CD45RA+ cells. Produced via immunoSEQ multiplex PCR; TCRdb's table is partial and in-frame only. This repertoire shows some 2,100,000 clones, under 95% found once; its top ten account for around 1.7%. Material for sequencing was naive CD8+ T cells from PBMCs. Source of these receptors: a man aged 18 to 35 in good health. Some clones in this sample may be carry-over from other donors' samples.

The chain employs TRBV27 and TRBJ2-2; D perhaps matches TRBD2 (5 bases). Trimming left V 5 bases short and J 8 bases short, with 15 bases between. Germline loops: CDR1 MNHEY, CDR2 SMNVEV (reference sequence). CDR3 size: 14 residues. This chain's CDR3 is CASSIMRAAGELFF. The CDR3 DNA follows: TGTGCCAGCAGTATTATGAGGGCGGCGGGGGAGCTGTTTTTT.

The genes are TRBV19 and TRBJ2-7, with unresolved D. Trimming took off 1 base at V and 2 bases at J, with 12 bases between the two ends. The germline gives CDR1 LNHDA, CDR2 SQIVND (reference sequence). The CDR3 consists of 15 residues. The CDR3 protein is CASSIGTDGAYEQYF. DNA for the CDR3: TGTGCCAGTAGTATAGGGACGGATGGGGCCTACGAGCAGTACTTC.

V gene TRBV28 combines with J gene TRBJ1-5, with D hard to call. V shed 8 bases and J shed 4 bases, with 18 bases lying between them. CDR3 size: 15 residues. Per germline, CDR1 MDHEN and CDR2 SYDVKM. For the CDR3, the DNA is TGTGCCAGCTGGGGAAATGGGCAGTTTAATCAGCCCCAGCATTTT. It translates to CASWGNGQFNQPQHF. Drawing the rest from reference TRBV28 and TRBJ1-5, the complete variable domain is DVKVTQSSRYLVKRTGEKVFLECVQDMDHENMFWYRQDPGLGLRLIYFSYDVKMKEKGDIPEGYSVSREKKERFSLILESASTNQTSMYLCASWGNGQFNQPQHFGDGTRLSIL.

The V gene is TRBV7-3, the J gene TRBJ2-5, with 8 bases fitting TRBD2. V was clipped by 5 bases and J by 4 bases; unmatched bases: 6. The CDR3 extends over 14 amino acids. Germline values: CDR1 SGHTA, CDR2 FQGTGA. The CDR3 protein is CASSPSGSAETQYF. In nucleotides, the CDR3 is TGTGCCAGCAGCCCAAGCGGGAGTGCAGAGACCCAGTACTTC.

Only one count was recorded for this clone. CDR3 in DNA: TGTGCCAGCAGTTTAGAGTCAGGGCCGATGCGGTCGGAGACCCAGTACTTC. It translates to CASSLESGPMRSETQYF. The V and J genes are TRBV28 and TRBJ2-5, with a tentative D call TRBD1 (5 bases). Per germline, CDR1 MDHEN and CDR2 SYDVKM. V gave up 2 bases and J gave up 5 bases, with 21 bases separating them. The CDR3 is 17 amino acids.

Concerning this clone itself: The same CDR3 arises from other DNA sequences in this sample as well. The chain employs TRBV27 and TRBJ1-1, with D perhaps TRBD1 (5 bases). CDR1 MNHEY and CDR2 SMNVEV come from the germline V gene (reference sequence). The CDR3 is 14 amino acids. The V and J ends lost 4 bases and 0 bases respectively, with 9 bases between them. The CDR3 here is CASSSGRMNTEAFF. CDR3 in DNA: TGTGCCAGCAGTTCGGGACGCATGAACACTGAAGCTTTCTTT.

This chain connects TRBV30 to TRBJ2-4, with a possible D match to TRBD2 (6 bases). Trimming cost V 2 bases and J 8 bases, with 16 bases left between them. The CDR3 loop spans 14 amino acids. The germline gives CDR1 GTSNPN, CDR2 SVGIG (reference sequence). CDR3 amino acids: CAWSIRHPGDIQYF. The CDR3 DNA is TGTGCCTGGAGTATCAGACACCCGGGGGACATTCAGTACTTC.

This chain links TRBV5-1 with TRBJ1-2; 9 bases line up with TRBD1. The CDR3 extends over 13 amino acids. CDR1 is SGHRS, CDR2 YFSETQ, per germline. The J segment lost 8 bases and the V segment lost 3 bases, leaving 5 bases of the junction unmatched. CDR3 amino acids: CASSYGTGLGYTF. CDR3 nucleotides: TGCGCCAGCAGCTACGGGACAGGGTTGGGCTACACCTTC.

The gene calls are TRBV6-5 and TRBJ1-1, with D perhaps matching TRBD1 (6 bases). The CDR3 runs 14 residues. The V end was cut by 5 bases, the J end by 3 bases, with 13 bases between. Germline V gene sequence: CDR1 MNHEY, CDR2 SVGAGI. The chain's CDR3 is CASSPRTDYTEAFF. As DNA, the CDR3 is TGTGCCAGCAGTCCCCGGACAGACTACACTGAAGCTTTCTTT.

This clone has a single count. V is TRBV27 and J is TRBJ2-7; tentatively, D is TRBD1 (6 bases). Trimming shortened V by 1 base and J by 7 bases, and 17 bases separated the two germline ends. Germline-derived CDR1 and CDR2 are MNHEY and SMNVEV (reference sequence). The CDR3 is 15 amino acids. CDR3 sequence reads: CASSLWGEGVGEQYF. The CDR3 nucleotides are TGTGCCAGCAGTTTATGGGGTGAGGGGGTTGGGGAGCAGTACTTC.

The V call is TRBV27, the J call TRBJ2-5, with D uncertain. Trimming stripped 5 bases from V and 2 bases from J, with 12 bases between. CDR1 and CDR2 from the germline V gene are MNHEY and SMNVEV (reference sequence). The CDR3 totals 14 residues. The CDR3 region has the DNA TGTGCCAGCAGTCCTAGGCATATTCAAGAGACCCAGTACTTC. It codes for CASSPRHIQETQYF.

This chain connects TRBV7-8 to TRBJ1-1; maybe TRBD1 (5 bases). The CDR3 is 15 residues long. The germline V and J ends were trimmed by 1 base and 4 bases, with 13 bases remaining between them. CDR1 and CDR2 (germline): SGHVS, FQNEAQ. The CDR3 protein is CASSLESSGGTEAFF. The CDR3, as DNA: TGTGCCAGCAGCTTAGAGTCGTCGGGGGGCACTGAAGCTTTCTTT.

The J gene is TRBJ2-2, the V gene TRBV19, with TRBD2 identical over 9 bases. CDR1 is LNHDA, CDR2 SQIVND, per germline (reference sequence). J gave up 6 bases and V 5 bases, and 13 bases lay outside the gene matches. The CDR3 is 17 residues long. The CDR3 nucleotides are TGTGCCAGTAGTCCCCCGATCCGCGGGAGGGCCGCCGGGGAGCTGTTTTTT. As protein: CASSPPIRGRAAGELFF. The whole variable domain, filled in from reference TRBV19 and TRBJ2-2, reads DGGITQSPKYLFRKEGQNVTLSCEQNLNHDAMYWYRQDPGQGLRLIYYSQIVNDFQKGDIAEGYSVSREKKESFPLTVTSAQKNPTAFYLCASSPPIRGRAAGELFFGEGSRLTVL.

The genes are TRBV6-1 and TRBJ1-6; D not resolved. V shed 4 bases and J shed 2 bases, with 12 bases lying between them. Germline CDR1 is MNHNS and CDR2 is SASEGT. CDR3 size: 16 residues. The chain's CDR3 is CASSGPLGTYNSPLHF. The DNA for the CDR3 is TGTGCCAGCAGTGGGCCGCTAGGAACCTATAATTCACCCCTCCACTTT.

This clone was detected only once. V usage is TRBV7-9 and J usage is TRBJ2-7; D is uncertain. The CDR3 is 12 residues long. From germline, CDR1 is SEHNR and CDR2 FQNEAQ (reference sequence). Trimming pared 3 bases from V and 4 bases from J, leaving 7 bases between. The CDR3, as DNA: TGTGCCAGCAGCTTCACCCCTTACGAGCAGTACTTC. It codes for CASSFTPYEQYF.

This clone was counted once. The CDR3 DNA reads as TGTGCCAGCAGGATGACAGGGGCCACCGGGGAGCTGTTTTTT. This encodes CASRMTGATGELFF. The chain links TRBV28 to TRBJ2-2; the match to TRBD1 covers 8 bases. The trim removed 6 bases at V and 4 bases at J, leaving 4 bases unmatched. This CDR3 is 14 amino acids long. CDR1 and CDR2 from the germline V gene are MDHEN and SYDVKM.

This chain links TRBV4-1 with TRBJ1-1, with no clear D. Germline loops: CDR1 MGHRA, CDR2 YSYEKL. CDR3 length equals 15 residues. Trimming cost V 0 bases and J 2 bases, with 10 bases left between them. The CDR3 protein is CASSQDSEVNTEAFF. The CDR3 DNA follows: TGCGCCAGCAGCCAAGATAGTGAGGTAAACACTGAAGCTTTCTTT.

The chain uses TRBV27 and TRBJ2-3, with D possibly matching TRBD2 (6 bases). The V end was cut by 0 bases, the J end by 0 bases, with 19 bases between. CDR1 and CDR2 from the germline V gene are MNHEY and SMNVEV (reference sequence). There are 19 residues in the CDR3. Written as DNA, the CDR3 is TGTGCCAGCAGTTTATCGATGTGGACTAATAGCGAGAGCACAGATACGCAGTATTTT. Residues: CASSLSMWTNSESTDTQYF.

The chain links TRBV29-1 to TRBJ2-7; TRBD2 matches at 8 bases. The V segment lost 5 bases and the J segment 4 bases; nucleotides outside the gene matches: 10. The CDR3 has 14 residues. Germline loops: CDR1 SQVTM, CDR2 ANQGSEA. The CDR3 DNA sequence: TGCAGCGTTCGGGAGGGGGACGCCCTATACGAGCAGTACTTC. This encodes CSVREGDALYEQYF.

The V and J genes are TRBV28 and TRBJ1-1, with a possible D match to TRBD1 (5 bases). The CDR3 sequence is 12 residues long. Germline V gives CDR1 MDHEN, CDR2 SYDVKM. V was cut by 3 bases and J by 7 bases, with 9 bases left in between. The CDR3 nucleotides read TGTGCCAGCAGTTTTAGGGGTCATGAAGCTTTCTTT. Encoded protein: CASSFRGHEAFF.

Notes on this clone: The junction and the germline gene differ at one end; a read error may be behind it. The rearrangement uses TRBV2 and TRBJ2-7, with D possibly TRBD1 on 5 matching bases. CDR3 length: 14 amino acids. Per germline, CDR1 SNHLY and CDR2 FYNNEI. Here the CDR3 DNA reads TGTGCCAGCGGTGAACAGGCGACTTCCTACGAGCAGTACTTC. Translation gives CASGEQATSYEQYF.

The chain couples TRBV28 to TRBJ2-5, with TRBD2 identical over 8 bases. V was clipped by 5 bases and J by 5 bases; unmatched bases: 19. CDR1 MDHEN and CDR2 SYDVKM come from the germline V gene. CDR3 length equals 18 residues. CDR3 DNA sequence: TGTGCCAGCAGTCCTGGTAGTGATAGCGGGATTTTGGGGGAGACCCAGTACTTC. The encoded protein is CASSPGSDSGILGETQYF.

The chain recombines TRBV2 with TRBJ1-5; 9 bases are shared with TRBD1. The CDR3 is made up of 14 amino acids. Germline V gene sequence: CDR1 SNHLY, CDR2 FYNNEI. Unmatched junction bases numbered 3, after V lost 5 bases and J lost 4 bases. CDR3 loop: CASSYRGRNQPQHF. The CDR3 DNA follows: TGTGCCAGCAGTTACAGGGGGCGGAATCAGCCCCAGCATTTT.

The chain is built from TRBV29-1 and TRBJ2-7; 7 bases are shared with TRBD1. This CDR3 has 13 amino acids. With 4 bases clipped from V and 3 bases from J, the junction kept 6 bases outside the gene matches. Per the germline V gene, CDR1 is SQVTM and CDR2 is ANQGSEA. CDR3 bases: TGCAGCGTTGCGGGACAGAGGAGCTACGAGCAGTACTTC. It is translated as CSVAGQRSYEQYF.

DNA of the CDR3: TGCAGCGGACGGACTAGCGGGAGAGGGGAGCAGTTCTTC. It translates to CSGRTSGRGEQFF. The J gene is TRBJ2-1, the V gene TRBV29-1, with TRBD2 matching 13 bases. Unmatched junction bases numbered 7, after V lost 7 bases and J lost 10 bases. In germline, CDR1 is SQVTM, CDR2 ANQGSEA. This CDR3 contains 13 residues.

This chain links TRBV28 with TRBJ2-1; 9 positions match TRBD2. With 5 bases clipped from V and 7 bases from J, the junction kept 15 bases outside the gene matches. The CDR3 spans 17 residues. CDR1 is MDHEN, CDR2 SYDVKM, per germline. The CDR3: CASSLPYGGAGGNEQFF. CDR3 sequence (DNA): TGTGCCAGCAGTCTCCCCTATGGGGGAGCGGGAGGTAATGAGCAGTTCTTC.